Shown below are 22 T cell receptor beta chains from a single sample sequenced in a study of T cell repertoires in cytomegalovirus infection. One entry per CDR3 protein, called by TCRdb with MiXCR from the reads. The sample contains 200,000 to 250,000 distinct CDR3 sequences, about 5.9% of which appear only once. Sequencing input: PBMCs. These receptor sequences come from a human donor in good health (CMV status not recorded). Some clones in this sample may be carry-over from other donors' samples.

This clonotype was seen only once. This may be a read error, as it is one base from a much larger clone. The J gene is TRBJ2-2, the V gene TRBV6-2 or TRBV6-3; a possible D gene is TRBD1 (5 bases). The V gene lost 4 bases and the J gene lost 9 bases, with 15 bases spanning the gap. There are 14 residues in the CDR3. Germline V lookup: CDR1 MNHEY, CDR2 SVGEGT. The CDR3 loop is CASSSTVNPRELFF. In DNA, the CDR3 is TGTGCCAGCAGTTCGACAGTTAACCCCCGGGAGCTGTTTTTT.

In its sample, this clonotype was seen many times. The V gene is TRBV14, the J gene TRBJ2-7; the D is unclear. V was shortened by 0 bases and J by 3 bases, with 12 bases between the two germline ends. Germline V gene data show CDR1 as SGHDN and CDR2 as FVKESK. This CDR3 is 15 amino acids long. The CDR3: CASSQDLNRGYEQYF. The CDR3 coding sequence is TGTGCCAGCAGCCAAGATTTAAACAGAGGCTACGAGCAGTACTTC.

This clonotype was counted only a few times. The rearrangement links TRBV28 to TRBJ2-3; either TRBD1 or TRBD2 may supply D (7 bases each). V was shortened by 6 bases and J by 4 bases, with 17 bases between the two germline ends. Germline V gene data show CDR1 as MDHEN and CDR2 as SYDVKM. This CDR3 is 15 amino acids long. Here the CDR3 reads CASRQEQGGSDTQYF. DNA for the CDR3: TGTGCCAGCAGGCAGGAGCAGGGGGGGTCAGATACGCAGTATTTT.

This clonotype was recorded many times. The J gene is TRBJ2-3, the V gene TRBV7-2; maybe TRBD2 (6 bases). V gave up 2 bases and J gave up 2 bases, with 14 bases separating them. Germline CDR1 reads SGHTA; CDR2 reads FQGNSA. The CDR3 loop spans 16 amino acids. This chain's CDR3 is CASSLWGVRDTDTQYF. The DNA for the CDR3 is TGTGCCAGCAGCTTATGGGGGGTAAGGGACACAGATACGCAGTATTTT.

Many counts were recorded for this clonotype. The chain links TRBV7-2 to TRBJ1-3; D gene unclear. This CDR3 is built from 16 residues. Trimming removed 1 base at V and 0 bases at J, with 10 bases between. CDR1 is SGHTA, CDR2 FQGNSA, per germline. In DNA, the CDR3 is TGTGCCAGCAGCTTAGTGGGCCCGAGCTCTGGAAACACCATATATTTT. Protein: CASSLVGPSSGNTIYF.

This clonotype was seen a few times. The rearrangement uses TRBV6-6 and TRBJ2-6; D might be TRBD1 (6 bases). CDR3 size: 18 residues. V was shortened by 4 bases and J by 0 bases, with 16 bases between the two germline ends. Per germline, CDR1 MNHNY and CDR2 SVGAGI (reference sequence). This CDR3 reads CASSSRDTGSSGANVLTF. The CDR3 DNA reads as TGTGCCAGCAGTTCTCGGGACACGGGAAGCTCTGGGGCCAACGTCCTGACTTTC.

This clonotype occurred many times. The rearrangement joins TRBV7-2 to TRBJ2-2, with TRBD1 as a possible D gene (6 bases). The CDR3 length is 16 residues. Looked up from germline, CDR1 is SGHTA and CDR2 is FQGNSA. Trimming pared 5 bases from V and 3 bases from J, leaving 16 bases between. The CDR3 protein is CASSRRQVMDTGELFF. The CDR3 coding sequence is TGTGCCAGCAGCCGCAGACAGGTTATGGACACCGGGGAGCTGTTTTTT. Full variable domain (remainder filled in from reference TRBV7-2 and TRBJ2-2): GAGVSQSPSNKVTEKGKDVELRCDPISGHTALYWYRQSLGQGLEFLIYFQGNSAPDKSGLPSDRFSAERTGGSVSTLTIQRTQQEDSAVYLCASSRRQVMDTGELFFGEGSRLTVL.

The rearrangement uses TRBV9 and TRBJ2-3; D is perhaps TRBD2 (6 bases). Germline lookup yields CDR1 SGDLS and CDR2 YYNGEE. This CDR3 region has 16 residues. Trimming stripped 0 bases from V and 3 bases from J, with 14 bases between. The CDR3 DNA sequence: TGTGCCAGCAGCGTAGCTGGGGCGGGGCCAACAGATACGCAGTATTTT. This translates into CASSVAGAGPTDTQYF.

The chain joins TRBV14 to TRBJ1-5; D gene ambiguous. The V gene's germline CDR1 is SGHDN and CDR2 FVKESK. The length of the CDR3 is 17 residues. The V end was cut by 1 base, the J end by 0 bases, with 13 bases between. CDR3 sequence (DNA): TGTGCCAGCAGCCAAGTTACCGGGGATAATAGCAATCAGCCCCAGCATTTT. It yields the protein CASSQVTGDNSNQPQHF.

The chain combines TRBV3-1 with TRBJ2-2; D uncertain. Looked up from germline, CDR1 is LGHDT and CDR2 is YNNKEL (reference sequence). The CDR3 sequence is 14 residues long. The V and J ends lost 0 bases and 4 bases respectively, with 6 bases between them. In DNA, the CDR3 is TGTGCCAGCAGCCAAGATGCCCCCACCGGGGAGCTGTTTTTT. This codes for CASSQDAPTGELFF.

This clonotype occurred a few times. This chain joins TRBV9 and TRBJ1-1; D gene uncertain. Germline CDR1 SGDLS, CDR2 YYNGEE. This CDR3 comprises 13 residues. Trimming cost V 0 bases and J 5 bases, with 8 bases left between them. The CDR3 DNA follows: TGTGCCAGCAGCGTAGAGATGGGTACTGAAGCTTTCTTT. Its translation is CASSVEMGTEAFF.

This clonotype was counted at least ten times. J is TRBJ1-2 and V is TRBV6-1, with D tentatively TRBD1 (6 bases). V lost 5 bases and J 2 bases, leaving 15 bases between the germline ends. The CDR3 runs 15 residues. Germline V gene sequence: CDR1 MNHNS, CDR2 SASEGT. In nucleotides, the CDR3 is TGTGCCAGCAGTTTTCGGGACACTTACAACTATGGCTACACCTTC. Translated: CASSFRDTYNYGYTF.

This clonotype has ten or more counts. The CDR3 here is CASMSNQPQHF. CDR3 nucleotides: TGTGCCAGCATGTCTAACCAGCCCCAGCATTTT. The chain is built from TRBV6-2 or TRBV6-3 and TRBJ1-5; D remains ambiguous. The germline V and J ends were trimmed by 7 bases and 7 bases, with 8 bases remaining between them. The CDR3 runs to 11 residues. Per germline, CDR1 MNHEY and CDR2 SVGEGT.

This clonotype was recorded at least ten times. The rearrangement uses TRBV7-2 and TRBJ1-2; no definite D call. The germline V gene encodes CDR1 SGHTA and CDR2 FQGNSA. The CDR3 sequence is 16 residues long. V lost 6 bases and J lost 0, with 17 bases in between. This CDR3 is CASRIDPFGTNYGYTF. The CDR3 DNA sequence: TGTGCCAGCAGAATCGACCCGTTCGGTACTAACTATGGCTACACCTTC.

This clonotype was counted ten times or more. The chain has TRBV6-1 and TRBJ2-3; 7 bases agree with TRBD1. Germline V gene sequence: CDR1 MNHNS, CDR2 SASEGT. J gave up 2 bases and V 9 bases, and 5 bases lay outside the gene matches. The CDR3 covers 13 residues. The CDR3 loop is CASGDSFTDTQYF. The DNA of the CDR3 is TGTGCCAGTGGGGACAGCTTCACAGATACGCAGTATTTT.

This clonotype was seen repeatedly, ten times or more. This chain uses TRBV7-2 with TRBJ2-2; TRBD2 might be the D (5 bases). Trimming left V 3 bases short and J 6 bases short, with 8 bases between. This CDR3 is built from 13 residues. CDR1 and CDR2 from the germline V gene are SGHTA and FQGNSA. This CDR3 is CASSLASSGELFF. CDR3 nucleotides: TGTGCCAGCAGCTTGGCTAGCTCCGGGGAGCTGTTTTTT.

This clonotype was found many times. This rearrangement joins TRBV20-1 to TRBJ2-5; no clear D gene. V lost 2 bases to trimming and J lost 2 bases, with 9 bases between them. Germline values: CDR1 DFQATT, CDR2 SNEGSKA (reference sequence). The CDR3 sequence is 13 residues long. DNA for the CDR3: TGCAGTGCTAGACCCGCGGTGCAAGAGACCCAGTACTTC. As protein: CSARPAVQETQYF.

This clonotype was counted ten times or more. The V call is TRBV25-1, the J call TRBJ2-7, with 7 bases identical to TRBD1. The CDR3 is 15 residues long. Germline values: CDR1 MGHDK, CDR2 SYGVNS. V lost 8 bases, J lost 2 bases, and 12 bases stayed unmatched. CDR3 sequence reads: CASGIIRQGTYEQYF. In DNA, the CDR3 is TGTGCCAGCGGGATCATAAGACAGGGAACCTACGAGCAGTACTTC.

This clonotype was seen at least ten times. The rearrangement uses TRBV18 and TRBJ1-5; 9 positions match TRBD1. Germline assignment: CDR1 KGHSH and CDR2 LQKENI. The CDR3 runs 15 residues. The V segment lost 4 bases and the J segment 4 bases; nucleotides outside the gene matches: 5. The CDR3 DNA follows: TGTGCCAGCTCACTCGCGACAGGGGGAAATCAGCCCCAGCATTTT. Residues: CASSLATGGNQPQHF.

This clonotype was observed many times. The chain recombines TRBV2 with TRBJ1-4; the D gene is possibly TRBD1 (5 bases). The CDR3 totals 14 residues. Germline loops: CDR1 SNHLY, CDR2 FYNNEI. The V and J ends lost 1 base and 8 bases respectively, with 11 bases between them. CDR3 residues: CASSEEGWGEKLFF. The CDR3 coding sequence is TGTGCCAGCAGTGAAGAAGGATGGGGGGAAAAACTGTTTTTT.

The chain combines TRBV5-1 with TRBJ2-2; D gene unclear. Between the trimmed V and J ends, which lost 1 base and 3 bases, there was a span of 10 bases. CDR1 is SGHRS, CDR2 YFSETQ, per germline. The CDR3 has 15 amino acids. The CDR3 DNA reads TGCGCCAGCAGCTTGCGTAGTATAGACACCGGGGAGCTGTTTTTT. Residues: CASSLRSIDTGELFF.

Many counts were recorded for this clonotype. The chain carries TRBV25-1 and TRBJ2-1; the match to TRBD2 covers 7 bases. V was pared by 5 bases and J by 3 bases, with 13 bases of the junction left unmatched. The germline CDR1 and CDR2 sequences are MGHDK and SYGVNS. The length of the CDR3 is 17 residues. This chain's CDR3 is CASSSSLAGANYNEQFF. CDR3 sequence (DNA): TGTGCCAGCAGTTCGAGTTTAGCGGGCGCCAACTACAATGAGCAGTTCTTC.